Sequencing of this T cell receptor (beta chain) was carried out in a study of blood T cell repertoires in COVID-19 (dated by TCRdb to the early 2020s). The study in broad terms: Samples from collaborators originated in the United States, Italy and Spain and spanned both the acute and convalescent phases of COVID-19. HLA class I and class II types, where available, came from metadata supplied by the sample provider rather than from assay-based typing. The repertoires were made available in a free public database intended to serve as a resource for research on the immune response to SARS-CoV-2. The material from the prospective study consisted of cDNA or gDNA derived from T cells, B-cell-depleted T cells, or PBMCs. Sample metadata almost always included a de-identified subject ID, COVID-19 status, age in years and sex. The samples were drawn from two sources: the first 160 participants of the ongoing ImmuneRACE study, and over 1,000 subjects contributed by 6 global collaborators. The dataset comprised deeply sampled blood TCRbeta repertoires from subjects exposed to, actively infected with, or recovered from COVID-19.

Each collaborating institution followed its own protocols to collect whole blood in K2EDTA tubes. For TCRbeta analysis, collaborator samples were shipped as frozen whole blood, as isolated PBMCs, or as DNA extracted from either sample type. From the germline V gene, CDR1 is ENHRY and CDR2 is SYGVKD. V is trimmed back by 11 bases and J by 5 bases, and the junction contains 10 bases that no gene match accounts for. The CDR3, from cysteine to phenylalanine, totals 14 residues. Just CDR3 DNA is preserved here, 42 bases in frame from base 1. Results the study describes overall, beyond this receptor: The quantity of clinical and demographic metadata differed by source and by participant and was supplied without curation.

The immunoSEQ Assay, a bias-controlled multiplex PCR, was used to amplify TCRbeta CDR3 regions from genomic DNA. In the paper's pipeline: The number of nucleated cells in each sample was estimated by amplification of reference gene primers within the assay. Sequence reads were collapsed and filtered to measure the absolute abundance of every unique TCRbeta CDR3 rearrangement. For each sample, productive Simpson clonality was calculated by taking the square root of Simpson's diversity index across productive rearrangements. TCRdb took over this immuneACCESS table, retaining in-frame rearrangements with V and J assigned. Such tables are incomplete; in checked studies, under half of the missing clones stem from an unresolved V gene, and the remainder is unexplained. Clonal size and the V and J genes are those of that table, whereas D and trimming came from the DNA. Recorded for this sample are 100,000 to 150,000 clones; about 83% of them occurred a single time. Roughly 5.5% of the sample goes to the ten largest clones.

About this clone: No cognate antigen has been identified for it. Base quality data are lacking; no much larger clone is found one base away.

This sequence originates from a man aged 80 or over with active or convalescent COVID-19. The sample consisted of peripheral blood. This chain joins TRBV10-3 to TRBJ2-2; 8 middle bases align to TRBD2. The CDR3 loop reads CAVGVAGLTGELFF. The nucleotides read TGTGCCGTCGGGGTAGCGGGGTTAACCGGGGAGCTGTTTTTT.